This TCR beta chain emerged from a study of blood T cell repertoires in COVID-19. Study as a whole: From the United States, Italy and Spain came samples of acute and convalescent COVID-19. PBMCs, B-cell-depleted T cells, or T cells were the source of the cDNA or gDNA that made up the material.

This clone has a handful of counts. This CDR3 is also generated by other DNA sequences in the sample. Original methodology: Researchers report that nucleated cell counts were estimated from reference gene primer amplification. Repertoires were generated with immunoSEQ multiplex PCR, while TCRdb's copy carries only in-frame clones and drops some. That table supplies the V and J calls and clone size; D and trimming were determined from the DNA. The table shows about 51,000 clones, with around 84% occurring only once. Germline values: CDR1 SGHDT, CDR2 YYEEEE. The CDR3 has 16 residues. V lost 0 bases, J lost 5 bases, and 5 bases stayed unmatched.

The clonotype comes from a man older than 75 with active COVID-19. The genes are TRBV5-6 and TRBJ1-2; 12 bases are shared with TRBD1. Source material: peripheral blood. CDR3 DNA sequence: TGTGCCAGCAGCTTGGGAAGGGGACAGGGGGCTTATGGCTACACCTTC. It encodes CASSLGRGQGAYGYTF. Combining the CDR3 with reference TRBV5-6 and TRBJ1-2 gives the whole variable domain DAGVTQSPTHLIKTRGQQVTLRCSPKSGHDTVSWYQQALGQGPQFIFQYYEEEERQRGNFPDRFSGHQFPNYSSELNVNALLLGDSALYLCASSLGRGQGAYGYTFGSGTRLTVV.